The T cell receptor (beta chain) under discussion was sequenced for a study of shared clonotypes between healthy human individuals. Study information: A few men and a couple of women, aged 18 to 49, were donors.

The study, taken as a whole, reports: As a rule, naive subsets had a larger estimated richness than memory subsets. Against clonotypes common to all four donors, non-shared ones had lower generation probabilities.

Germline lookup yields CDR1 SGDLS and CDR2 YYNGEE. V lost 0 bases to trimming and J lost 7 bases; unmatched junction nucleotides: 9. The CDR3 covers 15 residues. Naive CD8 cells were CD45RO-negative, positively selected for CCR7, excluding terminally differentiated effector memory CD45RA+ cells. In this sample, this clone turned up once. Its antigen is currently unknown. The protocol was immunoSEQ multiplex PCR, while the TCRdb copy is restricted to in-frame clones and leaves out a portion. The table lists under 2,000,000 clones, roughly 94% of them singletons. The chain links TRBV9 to TRBJ2-5, with TRBD1 matching over 7 bases. Sequencing was carried out using naive CD8+ T cells sorted from blood. The receptor's source is a man aged 18 to 30 in good health. CDR3 nucleotide sequence: TGTGCCAGCAGCGTAGAAGGGGGCGGATTTGGGACCCAGTACTTC. Encoded protein: CASSVEGGGFGTQYF.